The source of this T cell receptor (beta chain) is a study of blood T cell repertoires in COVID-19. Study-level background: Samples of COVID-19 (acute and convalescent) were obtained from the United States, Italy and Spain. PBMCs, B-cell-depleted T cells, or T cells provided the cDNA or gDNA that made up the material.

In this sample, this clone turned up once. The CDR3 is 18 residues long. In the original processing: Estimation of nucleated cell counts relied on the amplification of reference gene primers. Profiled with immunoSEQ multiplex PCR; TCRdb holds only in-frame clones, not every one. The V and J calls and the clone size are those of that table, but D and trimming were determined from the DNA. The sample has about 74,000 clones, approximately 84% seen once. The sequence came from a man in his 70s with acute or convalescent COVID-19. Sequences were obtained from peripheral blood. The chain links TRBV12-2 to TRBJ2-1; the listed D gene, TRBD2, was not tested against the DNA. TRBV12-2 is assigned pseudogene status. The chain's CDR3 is CASRLVETSGGAPNEQFF. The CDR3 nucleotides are TGTGCAAGTCGCTTAGTGGAGACAAGCGGGGGGGCCCCCAATGAGCAGTTCTTC.